A single sample gave rise to the 5 T cell receptor beta chains below, sequenced in a study of blood T cell repertoires in COVID-19. Sequencing used immunoSEQ multiplex PCR; TCRdb keeps in-frame clones, though not all of them. The repertoire holds about 170,000 clones, with about 90% as singletons. Sequencing used PBMCs or T cells enriched from blood (not recorded which). The receptors come from a human donor with acute COVID-19. The donor label of this sample is uncertain.

This rearrangement joins TRBV30 to TRBJ1-2, with D possibly TRBD1 on 5 matching bases. Between the trimmed V and J ends, which lost 1 base and 1 base, there was a span of 13 bases. This CDR3 spans 15 amino acids. Germline V gene sequence: CDR1 GTSNPN, CDR2 SVGIG (reference sequence). The CDR3: CAWSAGQGYNYGYTF. The CDR3 region has the DNA TGTGCCTGGAGTGCCGGCCAGGGATATAACTATGGCTACACCTTC.

With respect to this clone: Mismatch with germline at one junction end may stem from a read error. The chain combines TRBV19 with TRBJ1-2, with D unclear. This CDR3 region has 11 residues. In germline, CDR1 is LNHDA, CDR2 SQIVND (reference sequence). This CDR3 is CASSIATKSHF. As DNA, the CDR3 is TGTGCCAGTAGTATAGCCACGAAGAGTCACTTC.

The chain combines TRBV29-1 with TRBJ2-3; 15 bases line up with TRBD2. V shed 8 bases and J 3 bases; nucleotides not matched to a gene: 6. This CDR3 is built from 15 residues. Germline-derived CDR1 and CDR2 are SQVTM and ANQGSEA. CDR3 loop: CSIRTSGGGTDTQYF. DNA for the CDR3: TGCAGCATCCGGACTAGCGGGGGGGGAACAGATACGCAGTATTTT.

The V call is TRBV9, the J call TRBJ2-3; TRBD2 agrees at 11 bases. J lost 5 bases, V lost 0 bases, and 5 bases had no gene match. This CDR3 has 16 amino acids. CDR1 is SGDLS and CDR2 is YYNGEE in the germline V gene. The CDR3 region is CASSVDPSGGQDTQYF. The CDR3 DNA is TGTGCCAGCAGCGTAGATCCTAGCGGGGGGCAAGATACGCAGTATTTT.

The chain's CDR3 is CASSYGAAQRYTF. The CDR3 DNA sequence: TGTGCCAGCAGTTACGGGGCAGCTCAGCGCTACACCTTC. The J gene is TRBJ1-2, the V gene TRBV6-5, with a tentative D call TRBD1 (5 bases). The ends were cut back, 2 bases at V and 9 bases at J, with 13 bases in the middle. Germline assignment: CDR1 MNHEY and CDR2 SVGAGI. The CDR3 extends over 13 amino acids.